The 10 T cell receptor beta chains below all came from one sample that was sequenced in a study of T cells after yellow fever vaccination. MiXCR was run by TCRdb on the 5' RACE reads, yielding one entry per CDR3 protein. The table includes some 560,000 distinct CDR3 sequences, 15% to 20% detected once. Specimen: PBMCs, collected 15 days after the yellow fever booster vaccination. The receptors here all came from a man aged 25-45 years who received the YFV17D yellow fever vaccine.

The J gene is TRBJ2-2, the V gene TRBV2; the D is unclear. CDR3 length equals 16 residues. Germline lookup yields CDR1 SNHLY and CDR2 FYNNEI. Deletions cut 1 base from V and 0 bases from J, with 9 bases between. The CDR3 coding sequence is TGTGCCAGCAGTGAAGGGCGAGCCGCGAACACCGGGGAGCTGTTTTTT. It encodes CASSEGRAANTGELFF.

This clonotype was counted only a few times. The rearrangement links TRBV12-3 or TRBV12-4 to TRBJ1-2; D is ambiguous. The CDR3 totals 13 residues. V dropped 7 bases and J dropped 0 bases, with 9 bases sitting between them. The CDR3 DNA follows: TGTGCCAGCACCTCCAGTCCTAACTATGGCTACACCTTC. This sequence encodes CASTSSPNYGYTF.

This clonotype was observed a handful of times. CDR3 DNA sequence: TGCAGCGTCGCAACCGGGACCATCTACGAGCAGTACTTC. Its translation: CSVATGTIYEQYF. The chain joins TRBV29-1 to TRBJ2-7, with D perhaps being TRBD1 or TRBD2 (5 bases each). V lost 6 bases to trimming and J lost 3 bases, with 15 bases between them. CDR3 length: 13 amino acids. Germline V CDR1 and CDR2: SQVTM, ANQGSEA.

This clonotype has only a few counts. The rearrangement links TRBV11-2 to TRBJ1-1; D gene uncertain. The CDR3 consists of 13 residues. V lost 4 bases to trimming and J lost 5 bases, with 11 bases between them. The V gene's germline CDR1 is SGHAT and CDR2 FQNNGV. CDR3 amino acids: CASSSQRGTEAFF. In DNA form, the CDR3 reads TGTGCCAGCAGCTCCCAAAGAGGAACTGAAGCTTTCTTT.

J is TRBJ2-3 and V is TRBV5-1; the D gene is possibly TRBD2 (5 bases). CDR3 size: 13 residues. V was shortened by 4 bases and J by 4 bases, with 10 bases between the two germline ends. The V gene's germline CDR1 is SGHRS and CDR2 YFSETQ. The CDR3 is CASSGGWADTQYF. For the CDR3, the DNA is TGCGCCAGCAGCGGCGGGTGGGCAGATACGCAGTATTTT.

The chain couples TRBV27 to TRBJ2-1; D call uncertain. Germline values: CDR1 MNHEY, CDR2 SMNVEV (reference sequence). V was clipped by 6 bases and J by 7 bases, with 19 bases between them. The length of the CDR3 is 15 residues. Here the CDR3 reads CASRQARTARNEQFF. The CDR3 bases are TGTGCCAGCAGGCAGGCCCGGACCGCCCGTAATGAGCAGTTCTTC.

The rearrangement links TRBV20-1 to TRBJ2-1; D unresolved. Trimming took off 2 bases at V and 2 bases at J, with 7 bases between the two ends. The CDR3 is 13 residues long. The V gene's germline CDR1 is DFQATT and CDR2 SNEGSKA (reference sequence). The CDR3 DNA reads TGCAGTGCTAGACGGCAGGCCTACAATGAGCAGTTCTTC. Protein: CSARRQAYNEQFF.

This clonotype came up a few times. The CDR3 is CAISDEAGGVGEQYF. DNA for the CDR3: TGTGCCATCAGCGATGAAGCGGGAGGTGTTGGTGAGCAGTACTTC. This chain connects TRBV10-3 to TRBJ2-7, with 9 bases that match TRBD2. Looked up from germline, CDR1 is ENHRY and CDR2 is SYGVKD. The V segment lost 6 bases and the J segment 7 bases; nucleotides outside the gene matches: 13. This CDR3 is 15 amino acids long.

The chain recombines TRBV20-1 with TRBJ2-1; D unresolved. The V end was cut by 0 bases, the J end by 0 bases, with 9 bases between. The germline V gene has CDR1 DFQATT and CDR2 SNEGSKA (reference sequence). This CDR3 is 15 amino acids long. This CDR3 reads CSARDQRSSYNEQFF. DNA for the CDR3: TGCAGTGCTAGAGATCAGCGTAGCTCCTACAATGAGCAGTTCTTC.

The chain couples TRBV5-1 to TRBJ2-5; D remains ambiguous. Germline-derived CDR1 and CDR2 are SGHRS and YFSETQ. V lost 0 bases and J 1 base, leaving 10 bases between the germline ends. The CDR3 contains 15 residues. CDR3 bases: TGCGCCAGCAGCTTGGGGCAAATAATCCAAGAGACCCAGTACTTC. Its translation is CASSLGQIIQETQYF.